This TCR beta chain was sequenced for a study of T cell responses to AZD1222 COVID-19 vaccine. Study-level information: Doses given second, at about 4 or about 12 weeks, were pooled. Findings and caveats of the study: Repertoire sampling happened only post peak T cell response. Donors were chiefly white British, with a greater number of females, and clonal diversity was perhaps underestimated.

The CDR3 runs 15 residues. V shed 5 bases and J shed 0 bases, with 11 bases lying between them. Germline CDR1 and CDR2: SEHNR and FQNEAQ (reference sequence). As regards this clone: The antigen is not known.

TCRdb's copy holds only in-frame clones and misses some; the assay was immunoSEQ multiplex PCR. The profile shows 90,000 or so clones, approximately 88% of them singletons. This sequence joins TRBV7-9 and TRBJ2-1, with D maybe TRBD2 (5 bases). The source of this sequence is an adult in good health. Sample: peripheral blood, taken on day 0 of AZD1222 vaccination. The CDR3 bases are TGTGCCAGCAGCCCCCCTGGAGGCTCCTACAATGAGCAGTTCTTC. Its protein is CASSPPGGSYNEQFF.